These T cell receptor beta chains were read from a single sample in a study of blood T cell repertoires in COVID-19. Measured with immunoSEQ multiplex PCR; TCRdb has only the in-frame clones, and not every one. The sample holds roughly 140,000 clones, about 82% seen once. Sequences were obtained from peripheral blood. These receptors were obtained from a woman aged 40 to 50 with active or convalescent COVID-19. Each CDR3 is given with its conserved first and last residue. Each record gives: J gene, D gene, V gene, clone size, CDR3 DNA, CDR3 protein. The D gene is left open where the match is weak. Rows give clone size only sometimes, using once, few, many, or a class for an expanded clone.

J gene: TRBJ1-2
D gene: TRBD1
V gene: TRBV29-1
clone size: many
CDR3 DNA: TGCAGCGCCAGGGGACAGGCGTTCTATGGCTACACCTTC
CDR3 protein: CSARGQAFYGYTF

J gene: TRBJ1-1
D gene: TRBD1
V gene: TRBV6-5
clone size: .
CDR3 DNA: TGTGCCAGCACTCCCAGGGGGCAAACTGAAGCTTTCTTT
CDR3 protein: CASTPRGQTEAFF

J gene: TRBJ1-4
D gene: TRBD1
V gene: TRBV5-1
clone size: .
CDR3 DNA: TGCGCCAGCAGCTTGGGGCTTGGACAGGGAAGTGAAAAACTGTTTTTT
CDR3 protein: CASSLGLGQGSEKLFF

J gene: TRBJ1-1
D gene: TRBD1
V gene: TRBV6-1
clone size: few
CDR3 DNA: TGTGCCAGCAGTGACTGGACAGGGCCAGAGAACACTGAAGCTTTCTTT
CDR3 protein: CASSDWTGPENTEAFF

J gene: TRBJ1-2
D gene: .
V gene: TRBV10-3
clone size: .
CDR3 DNA: TGTGCCATCGGGGGGGTTAACTATGGCTACACCTTC
CDR3 protein: CAIGGVNYGYTF

J gene: TRBJ2-3
D gene: TRBD2
V gene: TRBV6-4
clone size: .
CDR3 DNA: TGTGCCAGCAGCGACTCCGGGACTAGCGGGGAGGAGGATACGCAGTATTTT
CDR3 protein: CASSDSGTSGEEDTQYF

J gene: TRBJ1-1
D gene: TRBD1
V gene: TRBV11-3
clone size: .
CDR3 DNA: TGTGCCAGCGGACAGGGGAACACTGAAGCTTTCTTT
CDR3 protein: CASGQGNTEAFF

J gene: TRBJ2-7
D gene: .
V gene: TRBV7-9
clone size: .
CDR3 DNA: TGTGCCAGCAGCCGGCAGGGTAGAAGCCCCTACGAGCAGTACTTC
CDR3 protein: CASSRQGRSPYEQYF

J gene: TRBJ1-6
D gene: .
V gene: TRBV27
clone size: .
CDR3 DNA: TGTGCCAGCAGTTTATCGTGGGTCCCCGCGGGCTCCTATAATTCACCCCTCCACTTT
CDR3 protein: CASSLSWVPAGSYNSPLHF

J gene: TRBJ2-7
D gene: .
V gene: TRBV28
clone size: .
CDR3 DNA: TGTGCCAGCAGTTTCGGCTCCTCGGGCTTCATGGGGCGGGAGCAGTACTTC
CDR3 protein: CASSFGSSGFMGREQYF

J gene: TRBJ1-6
D gene: .
V gene: TRBV5-1
clone size: .
CDR3 DNA: TGCGCCAGCAGCCCGTCGGGGGACTCACCCCTCCACTTT
CDR3 protein: CASSPSGDSPLHF

J gene: TRBJ1-1
D gene: .
V gene: TRBV7-8
clone size: .
CDR3 DNA: TGTGCCAGCAGCCCTTCTCGACTTGAAGCTTTCTTT
CDR3 protein: CASSPSRLEAFF

J gene: TRBJ1-4
D gene: .
V gene: TRBV18
clone size: .
CDR3 DNA: TGTGCCAGCTCACCACCAGCCATCGGTGTGGGGAGGAGCGAAAAACTGTTTTTT
CDR3 protein: CASSPPAIGVGRSEKLFF

J gene: TRBJ1-4
D gene: .
V gene: TRBV29-1
clone size: .
CDR3 DNA: TGCAGCGCCATGATTGGGGCGGCAGGACCCGCAACTAATGAAAAACTGTTTTTT
CDR3 protein: CSAMIGAAGPATNEKLFF

J gene: TRBJ2-5
D gene: TRBD2
V gene: TRBV4-3
clone size: .
CDR3 DNA: TGCGCCAGCAGCCAAAATCCCGCTGCGGGAGGCGGGGAGACCCAGTACTTC
CDR3 protein: CASSQNPAAGGGETQYF

J gene: TRBJ1-2
D gene: TRBD1
V gene: TRBV19
clone size: few
CDR3 DNA: TGTGCCAGTAGCCCAATGCGACAGGGGGACTATGGCTACACCTTC
CDR3 protein: CASSPMRQGDYGYTF

J gene: TRBJ2-1
D gene: .
V gene: TRBV4-3
clone size: .
CDR3 DNA: TGCGCCAGCAGCCAAGAAATAGGGGACTCCTCTCTGTACAATGAGCAGTTCTTC
CDR3 protein: CASSQEIGDSSLYNEQFF

J gene: TRBJ2-1
D gene: TRBD2
V gene: TRBV4-2
clone size: .
CDR3 DNA: TGTGCCAGCAGCCAGGGCAGGACTAGCGGGGGGGCGGTGAATGAGCAGTTCTTC
CDR3 protein: CASSQGRTSGGAVNEQFF

J gene: TRBJ2-7
D gene: .
V gene: TRBV18
clone size: .
CDR3 DNA: TGTGCCAGCTCACCTAGCACGGGTAACCTCTCCTACGAGCAGTACTTC
CDR3 protein: CASSPSTGNLSYEQYF

J gene: TRBJ1-2
D gene: TRBD1
V gene: TRBV29-1
clone size: .
CDR3 DNA: TGCAGCGTTGAAGAATGGGCGTCGGACAGGCAAGAGTATGGCTACACCTTC
CDR3 protein: CSVEEWASDRQEYGYTF

J gene: TRBJ1-2
D gene: TRBD1
V gene: TRBV7-2
clone size: .
CDR3 DNA: TGTGCCAGCAGTTCTCAGGGACAGGGAACCTATGGCTACACCTTC
CDR3 protein: CASSSQGQGTYGYTF

J gene: TRBJ1-4
D gene: .
V gene: TRBV16
clone size: few
CDR3 DNA: TGTGCCAGCAGCCCCGGTCGGGGAGGGACTGATGAAAAACTGTTTTTT
CDR3 protein: CASSPGRGGTDEKLFF

J gene: TRBJ1-2
D gene: TRBD1
V gene: TRBV11-2
clone size: .
CDR3 DNA: TGTGCCAGCAGGCCGGGGACAGGGGGCGTTCGTTATGGCTACACCTTC
CDR3 protein: CASRPGTGGVRYGYTF

J gene: TRBJ1-6
D gene: TRBD1
V gene: TRBV19
clone size: .
CDR3 DNA: TGTGCCAGTAGTCGGACAGGGGGAAATTCACCCCTCCACTTT
CDR3 protein: CASSRTGGNSPLHF

J gene: TRBJ2-1
D gene: .
V gene: TRBV30
clone size: .
CDR3 DNA: TGTGCCTGGAGACCGACTATCCCGCGCTCCTACAATGAGCAGTTCTTC
CDR3 protein: CAWRPTIPRSYNEQFF

J gene: TRBJ1-1
D gene: TRBD1
V gene: TRBV5-1
clone size: once
CDR3 DNA: TGCGCCAGCAGCCTACATCAGGGGGCGCTCACTGAAGCTTTCTTT
CDR3 protein: CASSLHQGALTEAFF

J gene: TRBJ1-4
D gene: TRBD1
V gene: TRBV7-9
clone size: .
CDR3 DNA: TGTGCCAGCAGCTTAGGGACAGGGATTAATGAAAAACTGTTTTTT
CDR3 protein: CASSLGTGINEKLFF

J gene: TRBJ1-2
D gene: .
V gene: TRBV18
clone size: .
CDR3 DNA: TGTGCCAGCTCACCACGGCAAGGACAGAACTATGGCTACACCTTC
CDR3 protein: CASSPRQGQNYGYTF